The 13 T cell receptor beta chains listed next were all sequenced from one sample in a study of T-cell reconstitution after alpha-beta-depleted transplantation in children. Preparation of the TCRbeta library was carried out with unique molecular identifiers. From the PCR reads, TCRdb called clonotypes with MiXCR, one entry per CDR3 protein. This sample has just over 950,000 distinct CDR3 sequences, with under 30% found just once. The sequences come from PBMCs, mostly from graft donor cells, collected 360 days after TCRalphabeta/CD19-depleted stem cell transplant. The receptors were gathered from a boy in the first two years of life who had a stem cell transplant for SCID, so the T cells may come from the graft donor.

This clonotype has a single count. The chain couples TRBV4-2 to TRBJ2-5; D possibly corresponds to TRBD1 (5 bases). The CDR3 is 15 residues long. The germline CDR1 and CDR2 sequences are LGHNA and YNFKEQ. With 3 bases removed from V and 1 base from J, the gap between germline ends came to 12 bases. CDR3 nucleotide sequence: TGTGCCAGCAGCCAGGCTAGGACAAGCCAAGAGACCCAGTACTTC. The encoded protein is CASSQARTSQETQYF.

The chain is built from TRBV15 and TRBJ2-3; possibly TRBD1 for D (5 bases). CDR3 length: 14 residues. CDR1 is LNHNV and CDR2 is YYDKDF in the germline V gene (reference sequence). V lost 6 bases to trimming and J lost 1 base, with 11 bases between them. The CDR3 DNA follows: TGTGCCACCAGTCCGGTAGGGGGCACAGATACGCAGTATTTT. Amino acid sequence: CATSPVGGTDTQYF.

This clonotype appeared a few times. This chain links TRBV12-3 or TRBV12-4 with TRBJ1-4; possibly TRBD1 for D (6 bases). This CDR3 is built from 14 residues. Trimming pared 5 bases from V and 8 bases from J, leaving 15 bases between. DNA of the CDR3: TGTGCCAGCAGTCCGACAGGTTTGAGGGAAAAACTGTTTTTT. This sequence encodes CASSPTGLREKLFF.

CDR3 DNA sequence: TGCAGCCACTATGGGGCAGCCGATGAAAAACTGTTTTTT. Its translation: CSHYGAADEKLFF. The chain employs TRBV20-1 and TRBJ1-4; D might be TRBD1 (5 bases). The CDR3 contains 13 residues. Germline CDR1 is DFQATT and CDR2 is SNEGSKA (reference sequence).

CDR3 residues: CASRRGIPYNEQFF. The CDR3 DNA reads as TGTGCCAGCAGACGAGGGATCCCCTACAATGAGCAGTTCTTC. V is TRBV25-1 and J is TRBJ2-1, with D perhaps matching TRBD2 (5 bases). V lost 6 bases and J 2 bases, leaving 11 bases between the germline ends. CDR1 and CDR2 (germline): MGHDK, SYGVNS. CDR3 size: 14 residues.

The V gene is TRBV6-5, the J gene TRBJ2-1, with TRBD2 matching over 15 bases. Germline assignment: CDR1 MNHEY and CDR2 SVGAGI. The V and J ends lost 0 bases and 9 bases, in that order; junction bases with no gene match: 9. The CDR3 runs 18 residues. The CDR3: CASSYSGLAGGVNGEQFF. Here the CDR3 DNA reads TGTGCCAGCAGTTACTCCGGACTAGCGGGGGGGGTGAATGGTGAGCAGTTCTTC.

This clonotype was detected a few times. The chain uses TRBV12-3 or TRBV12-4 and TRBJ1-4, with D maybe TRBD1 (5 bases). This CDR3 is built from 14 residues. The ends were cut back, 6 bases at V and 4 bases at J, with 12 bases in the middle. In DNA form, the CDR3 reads TGTGCCAGCAGCCGGGACGGTATTAATGAAAAACTGTTTTTT. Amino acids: CASSRDGINEKLFF.

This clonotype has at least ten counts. The CDR3 bases are TGTGCCATCAGTTCCTTCCGGGACGCGGACAATGAGCAGTTCTTC. This codes for CAISSFRDADNEQFF. The chain has TRBV10-3 and TRBJ2-1, with D tentatively TRBD1 or TRBD2 (5 bases each). This CDR3 region has 15 residues. Germline CDR1 and CDR2: ENHRY and SYGVKD. Trimming removed 5 bases at V and 5 bases at J, with 16 bases between.

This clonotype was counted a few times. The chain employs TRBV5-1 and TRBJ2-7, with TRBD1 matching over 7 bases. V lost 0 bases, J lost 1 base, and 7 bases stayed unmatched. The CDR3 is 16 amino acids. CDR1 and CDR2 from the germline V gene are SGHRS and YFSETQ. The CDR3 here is CASSLGPEGASYEQYF. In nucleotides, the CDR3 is TGCGCCAGCAGCTTGGGACCTGAGGGGGCGTCCTACGAGCAGTACTTC.

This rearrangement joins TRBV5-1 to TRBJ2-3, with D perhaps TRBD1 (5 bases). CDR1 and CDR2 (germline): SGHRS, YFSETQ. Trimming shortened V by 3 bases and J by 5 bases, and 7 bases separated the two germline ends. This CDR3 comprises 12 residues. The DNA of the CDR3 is TGCGCCAGCAGCTCGACAGAAGATACGCAGTATTTT. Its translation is CASSSTEDTQYF.

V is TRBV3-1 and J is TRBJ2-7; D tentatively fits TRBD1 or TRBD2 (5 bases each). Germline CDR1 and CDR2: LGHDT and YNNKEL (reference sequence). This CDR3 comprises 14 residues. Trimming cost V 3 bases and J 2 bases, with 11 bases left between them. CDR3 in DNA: TGTGCCAGCAGCCATGGGACCCCCCCCTACGAGCAGTACTTC. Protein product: CASSHGTPPYEQYF.

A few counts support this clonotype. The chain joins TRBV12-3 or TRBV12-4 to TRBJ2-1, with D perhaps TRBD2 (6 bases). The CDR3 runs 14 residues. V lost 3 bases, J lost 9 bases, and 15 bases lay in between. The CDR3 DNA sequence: TGTGCCAGCAGTTTCTTGGCCAAGGGAGGTGAGCAGTTCTTC. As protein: CASSFLAKGGEQFF.

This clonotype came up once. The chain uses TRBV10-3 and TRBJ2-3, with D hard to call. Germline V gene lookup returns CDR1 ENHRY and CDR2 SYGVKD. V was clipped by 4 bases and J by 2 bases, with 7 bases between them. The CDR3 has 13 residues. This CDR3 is CAISGVPTDTQYF. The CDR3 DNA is TGTGCCATCAGTGGGGTCCCCACAGATACGCAGTATTTT.